Following are 17 T cell receptor beta chains from one sample sequenced in a study of human T cells and chemical hapten exposure. The sample's time point: patch test 2, 6 weeks after DPC sensitization. The treatment here: therapeutic diphenylcyclopropenone sensitization with weekly scalp DPC. Via MiXCR, TCRdb re-called the RACE reads, giving one row per CDR3 protein. The profile shows 65,000 to 100,000 distinct CDR3 sequences, approximately 6.6% of them singletons. The sample was whole blood, taken in connection with sensitization to the hapten diphenylcyclopropenone (DPC). These TCRs come from a woman younger than 45 with alopecia areata. Some clones in this sample may be carry-over from other donors' samples.

This clonotype has more than one count but fewer than ten. The V and J genes are TRBV2 and TRBJ1-1; D is ambiguous. The CDR3 has 17 amino acids. CDR1 SNHLY and CDR2 FYNNEI come from the germline V gene. With 3 bases removed from V and 3 bases from J, the gap between germline ends came to 20 bases. This CDR3 is CASSDQIGRYTHTEAFF. CDR3 DNA sequence: TGTGCCAGCAGTGATCAGATAGGGAGATATACCCACACTGAAGCTTTCTTT.

The table lists this clonotype with many counts. The chain employs TRBV30 and TRBJ2-1; 13 positions agree with TRBD2. With 4 bases clipped from V and 2 bases from J, the junction kept 5 bases outside the gene matches. Germline V gene data show CDR1 as GTSNPN and CDR2 as SVGIG (reference sequence). The CDR3 totals 16 residues. The DNA of the CDR3 is TGTGCCTGGAACAAGGGACTAGCGGGGACCTACAATGAGCAGTTCTTC. Protein sequence: CAWNKGLAGTYNEQFF.

There are many counts of this clonotype. The chain combines TRBV3-1 with TRBJ1-6; TRBD1 matches 10 bases. The germline V gene has CDR1 LGHDT and CDR2 YNNKEL (reference sequence). The V and J ends lost 2 bases and 10 bases, in that order; junction bases with no gene match: 5. The CDR3 has 15 residues. The CDR3 sequence is CASSQKRTGGSPLHF. In DNA, the CDR3 is TGTGCCAGCAGCCAAAAAAGGACAGGGGGATCACCCCTCCACTTT.

In this sample, this clonotype turned up a few times. V gene TRBV7-9 combines with J gene TRBJ2-3, with 7 bases matching TRBD1. The CDR3 length is 15 residues. The V gene's germline CDR1 is SEHNR and CDR2 FQNEAQ (reference sequence). Losses at the gene ends were 7 bases for V and 0 bases for J; bases not matched to a gene: 7. CDR3 protein: CASTNRGLSTDTQYF. The CDR3 nucleotides are TGTGCCAGCACCAACAGGGGCCTCAGCACAGATACGCAGTATTTT.

This clonotype has more than one count but fewer than ten. This chain links TRBV6-1 with TRBJ2-7; no definite D call. Trimming cost V 3 bases and J 6 bases, with 9 bases left between them. The CDR3 is made up of 12 amino acids. Germline CDR1 reads MNHNS; CDR2 reads SASEGT. The CDR3 spells CASSELRPEQYF. In DNA, the CDR3 is TGTGCCAGCAGTGAGTTGAGACCCGAGCAGTACTTC.

The table lists this clonotype with many counts. The chain links TRBV5-6 to TRBJ1-1, with no clear D. The V end was cut by 1 base, the J end by 5 bases, with 15 bases between. The CDR3 sequence is 15 residues long. CDR1 is SGHDT, CDR2 YYEEEE, per germline. DNA for the CDR3: TGTGCCAGCAGCTTGCGAGGTGGTCTCGGGACTGAAGCTTTCTTT. Protein product: CASSLRGGLGTEAFF.

This clonotype was seen at least ten times. The V and J genes are TRBV7-3 and TRBJ2-7, with D possibly called TRBD1 or TRBD2 (6 bases each). The germline V gene has CDR1 SGHTA and CDR2 FQGTGA. The CDR3 has 14 amino acids. Trimming shortened V by 2 bases and J by 5 bases, and 13 bases separated the two germline ends. CDR3 residues: CASSLGGGDNEQYF. CDR3 in DNA: TGTGCCAGCAGCTTAGGAGGAGGGGACAACGAGCAGTACTTC.

This clonotype was seen many times. The V and J genes are TRBV18 and TRBJ1-3; D not certain. Trimming removed 0 bases from V and 0 bases from J, with 12 bases in between. This CDR3 is 17 amino acids long. Germline lookup yields CDR1 KGHSH and CDR2 LQKENI. CDR3 region: CASSPPPGTNSGNTIYF. The CDR3 DNA sequence: TGTGCCAGCTCACCACCGCCCGGCACAAACTCTGGAAACACCATATATTTT.

This clonotype has ten or more counts. This sequence joins TRBV5-1 and TRBJ2-1, with 8 bases that match TRBD1. Losses at the gene ends were 3 bases for V and 1 base for J; bases not matched to a gene: 9. Germline CDR1 SGHRS, CDR2 YFSETQ. There are 17 residues in the CDR3. The CDR3 DNA reads as TGCGCCAGCAGCTGGGGACAGGCCTACATATCCTACAATGAGCAGTTCTTC. Translating it yields CASSWGQAYISYNEQFF. Drawing the rest from reference TRBV5-1 and TRBJ2-1, the complete variable domain is KAGVTQTPRYLIKTRGQQVTLSCSPISGHRSVSWYQQTPGQGLQFLFEYFSETQRNKGNFPGRFSGRQFSNSRSEMNVSTLELGDSALYLCASSWGQAYISYNEQFFGPGTRLTVL.

This clonotype was counted a few times. The rearrangement links TRBV12-3 or TRBV12-4 to TRBJ1-1, with D possibly being TRBD1 (6 bases). The CDR3 covers 16 residues. V lost 5 bases to trimming and J lost 10 bases, with 26 bases between them. CDR3 nucleotides: TGTGCCAGCAGTCCCTGGAGTGAGGGGGTGGGTCAGCGAGCTTTCTTT. Translation: CASSPWSEGVGQRAFF.

This clonotype was observed many times. The chain couples TRBV10-3 to TRBJ1-4; the D is unclear. The V and J ends lost 3 bases and 11 bases respectively, with 13 bases between them. Germline CDR1 ENHRY, CDR2 SYGVKD. CDR3 size: 13 residues. The CDR3 region is CAISDRAGGKLFF. CDR3 sequence (DNA): TGTGCCATCAGTGATCGGGCAGGCGGTAAACTGTTTTTT.

This clonotype came up a few times. The chain couples TRBV20-1 to TRBJ1-2, with 8 bases matching TRBD1. The CDR3 length is 14 residues. Unmatched junction bases numbered 6, after V lost 1 base and J lost 5 bases. Germline V gene lookup returns CDR1 DFQATT and CDR2 SNEGSKA (reference sequence). The CDR3 DNA is TGCAGTGCTAGAGGACAGGGGATCACTTATGGCTACACCTTC. Protein product: CSARGQGITYGYTF.

In its sample, this clonotype was seen many times. The chain is built from TRBV4-1 and TRBJ2-5; a weak D match, TRBD2 (5 bases). Trimming cost V 1 base and J 5 bases, with 20 bases left between them. In germline, CDR1 is MGHRA, CDR2 YSYEKL. This CDR3 has 17 amino acids. The DNA of the CDR3 is TGCGCCAGCAGCCAAGTTGGCCCAGCGGCGGTTGGGGAGACCCAGTACTTC. Its protein is CASSQVGPAAVGETQYF.

On this clonotype itself: A read error may explain this, as a much larger clone is one base away. The V and J genes are TRBV4-2 and TRBJ2-1; 9 nucleotides agree with TRBD2. The CDR3 runs 17 residues. In germline, CDR1 is LGHNA, CDR2 YNFKEQ. CDR3 in DNA: TGTGCCAACAGCCTCAGGTTAGCGGGGGCCACGGGTACTGAGCAGTTCTTC. Translated: CANSLRLAGATGTEQFF.

This clonotype was counted ten times or more. V gene TRBV5-1 combines with J gene TRBJ2-7; D is ambiguous. CDR1 is SGHRS and CDR2 is YFSETQ in the germline V gene. CDR3 length equals 14 residues. Deletions cut 1 base from V and 3 bases from J, with 11 bases between. CDR3 in amino acids: CASSLTEKNYEQYF. The CDR3 coding sequence is TGCGCCAGCAGCTTGACAGAAAAAAACTACGAGCAGTACTTC.

This clonotype occurred a few times. The V and J genes are TRBV6-6 and TRBJ1-1, with a possible D match to TRBD1 (5 bases). The germline V and J ends were trimmed by 7 bases and 5 bases, with 14 bases remaining between them. This CDR3 is 13 amino acids long. Germline V CDR1 and CDR2: MNHNY, SVGAGI (reference sequence). The chain's CDR3 is CASISGFGTEAFF. As DNA, the CDR3 is TGTGCCAGCATCTCAGGGTTCGGTACTGAAGCTTTCTTT.

CDR3 amino acids: CASAGTDPTDTQYF. As DNA, the CDR3 is TGTGCCAGCGCAGGGACAGACCCCACAGATACGCAGTATTTT. This chain joins TRBV19 and TRBJ2-3, with TRBD1 matching 7 bases. V lost 9 bases to trimming and J lost 2 bases; unmatched junction nucleotides: 8. From germline, CDR1 is LNHDA and CDR2 SQIVND (reference sequence). CDR3 length: 14 residues.